This TCR beta chain was identified in a study of blood T cell repertoires in COVID-19. Study as a whole: COVID-19 samples from acute and convalescent phases originated in the United States, Italy and Spain.

The CDR3 spans 14 residues. V lost 6 bases and J 6 bases, leaving 17 bases between the germline ends. CDR1 is MNHEY and CDR2 is SVGEGT in the germline V gene. Original data processing: Scientists estimated how many nucleated cells there were by amplifying reference gene primers. This table comes from immunoSEQ multiplex PCR, and its TCRdb copy is limited to in-frame clones, with some not included. V and J calls and clone size come straight from that table; D and trimming were deduced from the DNA. The sample comprises 170,000 or so clones, about 80% of which are singletons, and 6.5% rests with the top ten.

Sequencing was done on a sample of peripheral blood. The gene calls are TRBV6-2 or TRBV6-3 and TRBJ1-1; TRBD1 is a possible D gene (5 bases). The sequence derives from a man between 65 and 80 years old with active or convalescent COVID-19. The CDR3 DNA is TGTGCCAGCAGCCAAGGACACGCCTTCGCTGAAGCTTTCTTT. Residues: CASSQGHAFAEAFF.